The rows below give T cell receptor beta chains drawn from one sample of a study of cytomegalovirus exposure and HLA in healthy donors. TCRdb keeps only in-frame clones here, not all; method: immunoSEQ multiplex PCR. The sample holds under 40,000 clones, about 80% seen once. Sequencing was performed on PBMCs. The receptors were gathered from a male donor in good health and CMV-seronegative. CDR3s include the opening cysteine and the closing phenylalanine or tryptophan. The D gene is left open where the match is weak. Clone size appears in some rows only: once, few, many, or a class for an expanded clone.

CDR3	DNA	D	V	J	size
CATSRDGRGRSMNTEAFF	TGTGCCACCAGCAGAGATGGAAGAGGGAGGTCAATGAACACTGAAGCTTTCTTT	.	TRBV15	TRBJ1-1	few
CASSLELESYEQYF	TGTGCCAGCAGCTTGGAGTTAGAATCCTACGAGCAGTACTTC	.	TRBV5-4	TRBJ2-7	once
CASRNGQGGQETQYF	TGTGCCAGCAGAAATGGACAGGGGGGACAAGAGACCCAGTACTTC	TRBD1	TRBV5-4	TRBJ2-5	.
CASSTGTSGIYEQYF	TGTGCCAGTAGTACAGGGACTAGCGGGATTTACGAGCAGTACTTC	TRBD2	TRBV19	TRBJ2-7	.
CASSLQGSYNEQFF	TGTGCCAGCAGTTTGCAGGGCTCCTACAATGAGCAGTTCTTC	.	TRBV27	TRBJ2-1	.
CASTRENSYNEQFF	TGCGCCAGCACCAGGGAAAACTCCTACAATGAGCAGTTCTTC	.	TRBV5-1	TRBJ2-1	.
CSVSGLAETKNTGELFF	TGCAGCGTTTCGGGACTAGCGGAGACGAAGAACACCGGGGAGCTGTTTTTT	TRBD2	TRBV29-1	TRBJ2-2	.
CASSIGQVNYEQYF	TGTGCCAGTAGTATTGGCCAGGTGAACTACGAGCAGTACTTC	.	TRBV19	TRBJ2-7	once
CASRLTDTQYF	TGTGCCAGCAGGCTAACAGATACGCAGTATTTT	.	TRBV6-1	TRBJ2-3	few
CASSPNNLAYAHEQYF	TGCGCCAGCAGCCCTAACAACTTAGCTTACGCCCACGAGCAGTACTTC	.	TRBV4-1	TRBJ2-7	few
CASSAQGSETQYF	TGTGCTAGCAGCGCCCAGGGTTCCGAGACCCAGTACTTC	.	TRBV7-7	TRBJ2-5	.
CASSGTSGSLEQYF	TGTGCCAGCAGCGGGACTAGCGGGAGCCTCGAGCAGTACTTC	TRBD2	TRBV5-4	TRBJ2-7	.
CASIGGQMNTEAFF	TGTGCCAGCATCGGAGGACAGATGAACACTGAAGCTTTCTTT	.	TRBV27	TRBJ1-1	once
CASSLAMGLKLTPFYEQYF	TGCGCCAGCAGCTTGGCCATGGGACTTAAATTAACTCCTTTCTACGAGCAGTACTTC	.	TRBV5-1	TRBJ2-7	.
CASSPTGVSNQPQHF	TGTGCCAGCTCACCTACAGGAGTTAGCAATCAGCCCCAGCATTTT	.	TRBV18	TRBJ1-5	.
CASGTLGTEAFF	TGTGCCAGCGGGACTCTGGGCACTGAAGCTTTCTTT	.	TRBV10-3	TRBJ1-1	.
CASSSRVNTEAFF	TGTGCCAGCAGCTCCAGGGTTAACACTGAAGCTTTCTTT	.	TRBV9	TRBJ1-1	.
CASSSIAGGTDTQYF	TGTGCCAGCAGCTCGATAGCGGGGGGCACAGATACGCAGTATTTT	TRBD2	TRBV5-4	TRBJ2-3	.
CASSLTGGSEAFF	TGTGCCAGCAGCCTGACAGGGGGCTCTGAAGCTTTCTTT	TRBD1	TRBV2	TRBJ1-1	.
CASSRSVVRGGVINLQYEQYF	TGTGCCAGCAGCCGATCGGTGGTGCGGGGGGGCGTAATCAATCTACAATACGAGCAGTACTTC	TRBD2	TRBV27	TRBJ2-7	few
CSARVRGSVNTGELFF	TGCAGCGCCCGGGTGAGGGGGTCGGTTAACACCGGGGAGCTGTTTTTT	.	TRBV29-1	TRBJ2-2	once
CASSLGAEETQYF	TGTGCCAGCAGCTTAGGGGCTGAAGAGACCCAGTACTTC	.	TRBV7-2	TRBJ2-5	few
CASSGTGNQPQHF	TGTGCCAGCTCGGGGACAGGCAATCAGCCCCAGCATTTT	TRBD1	TRBV18	TRBJ1-5	.
CASSLSGQIQETQYF	TGTGCCAGCAGCTTAAGCGGACAGATCCAAGAGACCCAGTACTTC	.	TRBV7-8	TRBJ2-5	once
CASTEGHNTEAFF	TGTGCCAGCACGGAGGGGCACAACACTGAAGCTTTCTTT	.	TRBV6-1	TRBJ1-1	.
CASSYSGQGGNTEAFF	TGTGCCAGCAGTTACTCCGGACAGGGGGGAAACACTGAAGCTTTCTTT	TRBD1	TRBV6-5	TRBJ1-1	.
CASRVRGSTDTQYF	TGCGCCAGCAGAGTCCGGGGGAGCACAGATACGCAGTATTTT	.	TRBV5-1	TRBJ2-3	.
CASSLKFSSGDTQYF	TGTGCCAGCAGCTTGAAATTCTCCTCCGGAGATACGCAGTATTTT	.	TRBV7-3	TRBJ2-3	once
CASTNLGGTGELFF	TGTGCCAGCACCAACCTAGGAGGAACCGGGGAGCTGTTTTTT	.	TRBV13	TRBJ2-2	once
CASSLGSGNQPQHF	TGTGCCAGCAGTTTAGGGTCGGGTAATCAGCCCCAGCATTTT	.	TRBV27	TRBJ1-5	once
CASSKGVGYTEAFF	TGTGCCAGCAGCAAAGGGGTGGGCTATACTGAAGCTTTCTTT	.	TRBV5-6	TRBJ1-1	.
CASSDRVNTNQPQHF	TGTGCCAGCTCCGACAGGGTTAATACCAATCAGCCCCAGCATTTT	TRBD1	TRBV27	TRBJ1-5	.
CASSMSITGELFF	TGTGCCAGTAGTATGAGTATCACCGGGGAGCTGTTTTTT	.	TRBV19	TRBJ2-2	.
CASSQAGSGGAVVNEQFF	TGTGCCAGCAGCCAAGCAGGTAGCGGGGGGGCTGTGGTGAATGAGCAGTTCTTC	TRBD2	TRBV4-2	TRBJ2-1	.
CASRIRQNTEAFF	TGTGCCAGCAGGATTAGACAGAACACTGAAGCTTTCTTT	.	TRBV2	TRBJ1-1	.
CASSQPGQGGETQYF	TGCGCCAGCAGCCAGCCGGGACAGGGGGGAGAGACCCAGTACTTC	TRBD1	TRBV4-1	TRBJ2-5	.
CASSQDPQRERYEQYF	TGTGCCAGCAGCCAAGATCCCCAGCGGGAGCGGTACGAGCAGTACTTC	TRBD2	TRBV4-2	TRBJ2-7	once
CASSYSLRAIGEKLFF	TGTGCCAGCAGTTACTCCCTCAGGGCGATTGGCGAAAAACTGTTTTTT	.	TRBV6-5	TRBJ1-4	few
CASSLLTGAGANVLTF	TGTGCCAGCAGCTTGCTAACAGGGGCTGGGGCCAACGTCCTGACTTTC	TRBD1	TRBV5-5	TRBJ2-6	.
CASSWEAGGSYEQYF	TGCGCCAGCAGCTGGGAGGCGGGGGGCTCCTACGAGCAGTACTTC	TRBD2	TRBV5-1	TRBJ2-7	.